A selection of T cell receptor beta chains follows, all from one sample in a study of blood T cell repertoires in COVID-19. TCRdb's table, derived via immunoSEQ multiplex PCR, lists solely in-frame clones and lacks some. The table lists about 60,000 clones, roughly 88% of them singletons, with 4% to 5.5% in the top ten. What was sequenced was peripheral blood. The receptors were gathered from a man aged 55 to 70 with acute or convalescent COVID-19. Both conserved end residues are part of each CDR3. Fields, in order: J gene, V gene, D gene, clone size, CDR3 protein, CDR3 DNA. D genes are given only for firm matches. Clone size is given for some rows only: seen once, a few or many times, or a class if the clone is expanded.

>TRBJ1-3|TRBV30|-|-
CAWSPTDNSGNTIYF
TGTGCCTGGAGTCCCACTGACAACTCTGGAAACACCATATATTTT
>TRBJ1-3|TRBV5-1|TRBD1|-
CASSLEGARGNTIYF
TGCGCCAGCAGCTTGGAGGGGGCGCGTGGAAACACCATATATTTT
>TRBJ2-3|TRBV9|-|-
CASSPLALTGTDTQYF
TGTGCCAGCAGCCCCCTCGCCCTAACGGGAACAGATACGCAGTATTTT
>TRBJ2-1|TRBV7-8|-|-
CASSPNFLNEQFF
TGTGCCAGCAGCCCCAACTTTCTGAATGAGCAGTTCTTC
>TRBJ2-7|TRBV28|-|-
CASSFYSPSYEQYF
TGTGCCAGCAGTTTTTATAGTCCCTCCTACGAGCAGTACTTC
>TRBJ2-5|TRBV14|-|-
CASSQGLGETQYF
TGTGCCAGCAGCCAAGGTCTAGGAGAGACCCAGTACTTC
>TRBJ1-4|TRBV15|-|few
CATSRDGGSNEKLFF
TGTGCCACCAGCAGAGATGGGGGGTCTAATGAAAAACTGTTTTTT
>TRBJ2-2|TRBV24-1|-|-
CATSDLKQTNTGELFF
TGTGCCACCAGTGATTTGAAGCAAACTAACACCGGGGAGCTGTTTTTT
>TRBJ2-2|TRBV9|-|-
CASSVEPLETGELFF
TGTGCCAGCAGCGTAGAACCACTAGAGACCGGGGAGCTGTTTTTT
>TRBJ2-1|TRBV5-6|TRBD2|-
CASSRSGREQFF
TGTGCCAGCAGCCGTAGCGGGAGGGAGCAGTTCTTC
>TRBJ2-5|TRBV28|TRBD2|-
CASRLAGPRETQYF
TGTGCCAGCAGACTAGCGGGGCCCCGGGAGACCCAGTACTTC
>TRBJ1-2|TRBV28|TRBD1|-
CASTRGQGTNYGYTF
TGTGCCAGTACTAGAGGACAGGGGACTAACTATGGCTACACCTTC
>TRBJ2-7|TRBV7-2|-|-
CASSPRSPRKGEQYF
TGTGCCAGCAGCCCTAGGTCACCCCGTAAAGGCGAGCAGTACTTC
>TRBJ1-5|TRBV5-4|TRBD1|once
CASSEGQGSNQPQHF
TGTGCCAGCAGCGAGGGACAGGGCAGCAATCAGCCCCAGCATTTT